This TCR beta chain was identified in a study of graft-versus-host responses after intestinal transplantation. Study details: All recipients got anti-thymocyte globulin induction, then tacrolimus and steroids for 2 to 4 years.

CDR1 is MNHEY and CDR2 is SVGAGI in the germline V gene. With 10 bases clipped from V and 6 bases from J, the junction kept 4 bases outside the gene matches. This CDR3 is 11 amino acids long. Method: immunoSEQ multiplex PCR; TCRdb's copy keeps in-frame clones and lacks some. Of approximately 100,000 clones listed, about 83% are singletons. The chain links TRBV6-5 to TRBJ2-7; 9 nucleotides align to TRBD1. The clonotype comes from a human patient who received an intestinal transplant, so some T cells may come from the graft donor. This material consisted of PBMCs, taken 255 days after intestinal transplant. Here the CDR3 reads CATRQGVEQYV. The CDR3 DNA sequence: TGTGCCACCAGACAGGGGGTCGAGCAGTACGTC.